This T cell receptor beta chain emerged from a study of tumor-infiltrating lymphocytes in primary liver carcinoma. Study as a whole: Tumor lesions were T1-T3 N0M0 and spanned about 4 to 10 cm. Regardless of tissue type, samples showed similar yields of roughly 3.5 to 7.5 million productive TCRbeta reads. Findings of the study overall: Tumor-adjacent and tumor-blood pairs displayed less overlap than did pairs of tumor regions.

Priming with a constant-region primer yielded TCR beta cDNA from roughly 500 ng total RNA. ARM-PCR, slightly modified, supplied the TCR beta libraries through three nested multiplex PCR rounds. In the first two PCR rounds, TRBV1-TRBV30 forward primers were paired with a C-beta reverse primer, and each round lasted 10 cycles. MiXCR, run by TCRdb on the multiplex PCR reads, gives a single entry per CDR3 protein. Here the sample spans 330,000 or so distinct CDR3 sequences, almost 65% being singletons. In regard to this clonotype: Antigen specificity is unknown. A much more abundant neighbour one base away suggests this may be a read error.

CDR3 length: 14 residues. Germline DNA was also extracted, with blood RNA taken from unsorted whole blood. Chronic HBV infection was present in the patients, who were treatment-naive. Sample: peripheral blood. The TCR sequence derives from a man aged 40-50 years with primary liver carcinoma and hepatitis B virus infection. The chain recombines TRBV12-3 or TRBV12-4 with TRBJ2-1; no firm D call. CDR3 nucleotide sequence: TGTGCCAGCAGTTTAAACACTGCCTATAATGAGCAGTTCTTC. As protein: CASSLNTAYNEQFF.